This T cell receptor beta chain was found in a study of cytomegalovirus exposure and HLA in healthy donors. This PCR relied on a set of 60 Vbeta primers and 13 Jbeta primers. Repertoires were generated with immunoSEQ multiplex PCR, while TCRdb's copy carries only in-frame clones and drops some. This sample has more than 90,000 clones; less than 70% occur once, and the top ten carry roughly 2.2%. The V gene end was trimmed by 5 bases and the J gene end by 0 bases; junction bases not matched to a gene: 9. Germline V gene lookup returns CDR1 SGHVS and CDR2 FNYEAQ. The CDR3 is 16 residues long. This clone was observed a handful of times.

The chain recombines TRBV7-6 with TRBJ1-1; 7 bases align to TRBD1. The sequenced material came from PBMCs. The sequence was collected from a woman aged 25 to 39 in good health and CMV-seronegative. The CDR3 loop reads CASSEGGWVMNTEAFF. The CDR3 region has the DNA TGTGCCAGCAGCGAAGGGGGCTGGGTCATGAACACTGAAGCTTTCTTT.